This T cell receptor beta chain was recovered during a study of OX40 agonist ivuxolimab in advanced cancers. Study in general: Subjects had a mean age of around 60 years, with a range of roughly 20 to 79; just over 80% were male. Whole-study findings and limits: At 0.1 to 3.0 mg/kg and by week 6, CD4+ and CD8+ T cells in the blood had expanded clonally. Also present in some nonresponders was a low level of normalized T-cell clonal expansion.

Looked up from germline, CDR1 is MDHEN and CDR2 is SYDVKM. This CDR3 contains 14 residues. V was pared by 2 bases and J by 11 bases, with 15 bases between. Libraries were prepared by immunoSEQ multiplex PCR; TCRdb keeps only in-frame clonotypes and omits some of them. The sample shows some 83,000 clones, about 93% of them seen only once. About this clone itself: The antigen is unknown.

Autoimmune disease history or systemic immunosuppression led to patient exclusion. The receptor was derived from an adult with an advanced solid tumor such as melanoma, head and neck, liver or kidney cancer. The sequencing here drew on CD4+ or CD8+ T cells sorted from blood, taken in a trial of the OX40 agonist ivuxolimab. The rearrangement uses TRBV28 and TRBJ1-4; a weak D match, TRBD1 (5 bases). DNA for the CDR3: TGTGCCAGCAGTTTAAAAGGGGTGGGGGATAAACTGTTTTTT. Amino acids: CASSLKGVGDKLFF. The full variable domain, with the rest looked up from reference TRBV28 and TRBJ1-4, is DVKVTQSSRYLVKRTGEKVFLECVQDMDHENMFWYRQDPGLGLRLIYFSYDVKMKEKGDIPEGYSVSREKKERFSLILESASTNQTSMYLCASSLKGVGDKLFFGSGTQLSVL.